The following is a T cell receptor beta chain sequence with its context. Unique molecular identifiers were affixed to single, distinct cDNA molecules. TCRdb re-derived calls from the 5' RACE reads in MiXCR, one entry per CDR3 protein. The sample has approximately 50,000 distinct CDR3 sequences; about 11% are singletons. The sample originates from a study of early T cells in non-severe SARS-CoV-2 infection. The sample was whole blood. The sequence came from an adult who was a healthcare worker with PCR-confirmed SARS-CoV-2 infection or an uninfected control (not recorded which).

This CDR3 is CASSKYRLGSSYEQYF. The CDR3 region has the DNA TGCGCCAGCAGTAAGTACCGCCTAGGAAGCTCCTACGAGCAGTACTTC. The chain joins TRBV10-2 to TRBJ2-7; D remains ambiguous. The CDR3 sequence is 16 residues long. Germline lookup yields CDR1 WSHSY and CDR2 SAAADI. V gave up 5 bases and J gave up 0 bases, with 17 bases separating them.